These 27 T cell receptor beta chains were all obtained from the same sample, sequenced in a study of cytomegalovirus exposure and HLA in healthy donors. Researchers ran the PCR with 60 Vbeta and 13 Jbeta primers. TCRdb's copy holds only in-frame clones and misses some; the assay was immunoSEQ multiplex PCR. This repertoire shows roughly 160,000 clones, under 85% found once; its top ten account for around 5%. The sequenced sample was PBMCs. The origin of the receptors is a woman aged 18-35 years in good health and CMV-seropositive.

The rearrangement joins TRBV5-6 to TRBJ1-1; 7 bases fit TRBD1. CDR3 length: 15 residues. V gave up 4 bases and J gave up 1 base; unmatched junction bases: 7. The V gene's germline CDR1 is SGHDT and CDR2 YYEEEE. The CDR3 spells CASSDKTGWNTEAFF. The CDR3 DNA follows: TGTGCCAGCAGCGACAAGACAGGGTGGAACACTGAAGCTTTCTTT.

Turning to this clone: At one of its ends the junction is not consistent with the germline gene, which may arise from a read error. The chain carries TRBV19 and TRBJ1-2; 7 nucleotides line up with TRBD1. The CDR3 spans 15 residues. The germline gives CDR1 LNHDA, CDR2 SQIVND (reference sequence). The CDR3 here is CASSFSWDSNYGYAF. For the CDR3, the DNA is TGTGCCAGTAGTTTCTCCTGGGACAGTAACTATGGCTACGCCTTC.

For the CDR3, the DNA is TGCAGCGTTGAGGGACTAGCGGTCACAGATACGCAGTATTTT. Translation gives CSVEGLAVTDTQYF. The J gene is TRBJ2-3, the V gene TRBV29-1, with TRBD2 matching 11 bases. In germline, CDR1 is SQVTM, CDR2 ANQGSEA. V gave up 3 bases and J gave up 2 bases; unmatched junction bases: 1. The length of the CDR3 is 14 residues.

The V call is TRBV15, the J call TRBJ2-1, with 8 bases lining up with TRBD2. V trimming: 11 bases; J trimming: 6 bases; junction bases outside the gene matches: 9. Germline loops: CDR1 LNHNV, CDR2 YYDKDF (reference sequence). The CDR3 covers 13 residues. The CDR3 loop is CAAGGAGSNEQFF. As DNA, the CDR3 is TGTGCCGCCGGGGGGGCCGGTAGCAATGAGCAGTTCTTC.

J is TRBJ2-5 and V is TRBV7-6; D may be TRBD2 (6 bases). The CDR3 contains 15 residues. CDR1 is SGHVS, CDR2 FNYEAQ, per germline. Trimming stripped 1 base from V and 11 bases from J, with 20 bases between. The CDR3 region has the DNA TGTGCCAGCAGCTTAGGTTTCGGGGAGGAATTCTCACAGTACTTC. The encoded protein is CASSLGFGEEFSQYF.

V usage is TRBV18 and J usage is TRBJ2-7; TRBD1 matches 7 bases. V lost 5 bases and J lost 5; bases outside the gene matches: 6. This CDR3 has 13 amino acids. Germline V lookup: CDR1 KGHSH, CDR2 LQKENI. The CDR3 sequence is CASSKGQEHEQYF. The CDR3 nucleotides read TGTGCCAGCTCAAAAGGACAGGAACACGAGCAGTACTTC.

The chain carries TRBV18 and TRBJ1-1; 7 bases map to TRBD1. Germline CDR1 reads KGHSH; CDR2 reads LQKENI. The length of the CDR3 is 15 residues. The ends lost 7 bases at V and 2 bases at J; junction bases unmatched: 10. The CDR3 DNA is TGTGCCAGCTGTAATACCCGGGACAGTAACACTGAAGCTTTCTTT. Protein: CASCNTRDSNTEAFF. Using reference TRBV18 and TRBJ1-1 for the parts outside the CDR3, the full variable domain is NAGVMQNPRHLVRRRGQEARLRCSPMKGHSHVYWYRQLPEEGLKFMVYLQKENIIDESGMPKERFSAEFPKEGPSILRIQQVVRGDSAAYFCASCNTRDSNTEAFFGQGTRLTVV.

This sequence joins TRBV7-9 and TRBJ2-5; 9 bases map to TRBD1. V lost 3 bases to trimming and J lost 0 bases; unmatched junction nucleotides: 8. The CDR3 extends over 17 amino acids. Germline V CDR1 and CDR2: SEHNR, FQNEAQ (reference sequence). CDR3 DNA sequence: TGTGCCAGCAGCTTTGAGCGGGACAGGGAAGACCAAGAGACCCAGTACTTC. Protein product: CASSFERDREDQETQYF.

This sequence joins TRBV9 and TRBJ2-5, with 13 bases lining up with TRBD2. This CDR3 contains 18 residues. Germline V gene data show CDR1 as SGDLS and CDR2 as YYNGEE. V shed 2 bases and J 0 bases; nucleotides not matched to a gene: 7. In DNA form, the CDR3 reads TGTGCCAGCAGCGTGAATCCGGGACTAGCGGGGTACCAAGAGACCCAGTACTTC. Residues: CASSVNPGLAGYQETQYF.

The V call is TRBV4-1, the J call TRBJ1-2; TRBD1 is a possible D gene (5 bases). Germline CDR1 reads MGHRA; CDR2 reads YSYEKL. With 4 bases removed from V and 3 bases from J, the gap between germline ends came to 18 bases. The CDR3 spans 16 residues. CDR3 bases: TGCGCCAGCAGCCCCGGGGCGGGGGGGGGTGACTATGGCTACACCTTC. Its protein product is CASSPGAGGGDYGYTF.

V gene TRBV6-6 combines with J gene TRBJ1-4; 8 positions match TRBD1. Per the germline V gene, CDR1 is MNHNY and CDR2 is SVGAGI (reference sequence). The CDR3 spans 15 residues. V dropped 5 bases and J dropped 8; count of bases not matched to a gene: 10. The CDR3 loop is CASSVPGTGGEKLFF. The CDR3 nucleotides are TGTGCCAGCAGTGTCCCCGGGACAGGCGGAGAAAAACTGTTTTTT.

This rearrangement joins TRBV7-3 to TRBJ2-2; weak D call: TRBD1 (5 bases). Germline CDR1 is SGHTA and CDR2 is FQGTGA. V was cut by 5 bases and J by 6 bases, with 7 bases left in between. This CDR3 contains 12 residues. The CDR3 reads CASSPGSGELFF. The CDR3, as DNA: TGTGCCAGCAGCCCAGGGTCCGGGGAGCTGTTTTTT.

This sequence joins TRBV5-6 and TRBJ1-5; the D gene is possibly TRBD1 (6 bases). CDR1 and CDR2 from the germline V gene are SGHDT and YYEEEE. V was shortened by 2 bases and J by 4 bases, with 10 bases between the two germline ends. This CDR3 region has 14 residues. The CDR3 nucleotides read TGTGCCAGCAGCTTCACAGGGAGAAATCAGCCCCAGCATTTT. It yields the protein CASSFTGRNQPQHF. The variable domain in full, completed from reference TRBV5-6 and TRBJ1-5, reads DAGVTQSPTHLIKTRGQQVTLRCSPKSGHDTVSWYQQALGQGPQFIFQYYEEEERQRGNFPDRFSGHQFPNYSSELNVNALLLGDSALYLCASSFTGRNQPQHFGDGTRLSIL.

In its sample, this clone was seen a few times. This rearrangement joins TRBV6-5 to TRBJ1-5; D remains unclear. CDR1 is MNHEY, CDR2 SVGAGI, per germline. Between the trimmed V and J ends, which lost 4 bases and 4 bases, there was a span of 8 bases. This CDR3 is built from 13 residues. In nucleotides, the CDR3 is TGTGCCAGCAGTTTAATCGTGAATCAGCCCCAGCATTTT. It codes for CASSLIVNQPQHF.

This chain joins TRBV20-1 and TRBJ2-5, with D uncertain. The CDR3 spans 11 residues. With 3 bases removed from V and 4 bases from J, the gap between germline ends came to 6 bases. Germline V CDR1 and CDR2: DFQATT, SNEGSKA (reference sequence). The CDR3 sequence is CSARVGETQYF. The CDR3 DNA is TGCAGTGCTAGGGTCGGAGAGACCCAGTACTTC.

This clone showed up just once. CDR3 DNA: TGTGCCAGCAGTTACTCGACAGTGAAGGGGGAGCTGTTTTTT. As protein: CASSYSTVKGELFF. This chain links TRBV6-5 with TRBJ2-2; maybe TRBD1 (5 bases). From germline, CDR1 is MNHEY and CDR2 SVGAGI. The CDR3 spans 14 residues. With 0 bases removed from V and 8 bases from J, the gap between germline ends came to 10 bases.

The gene calls are TRBV6-1 and TRBJ1-3, with D unclear. The CDR3 totals 15 residues. CDR1 and CDR2 (germline): MNHNS, SASEGT. Trimming took off 2 bases at V and 0 bases at J, with 8 bases between the two ends. The CDR3, as DNA: TGTGCCAGCAGTGAACAGGTCCTCTCTGGAAACACCATATATTTT. It encodes CASSEQVLSGNTIYF.

This clone was found once. In DNA, the CDR3 is TGTGCCAGCAGCCTGTGGGGAGGACTAGCTTTCTTT. It specifies CASSLWGGLAFF. This chain joins TRBV5-4 and TRBJ1-1, with D unclear. Germline loops: CDR1 SGHNT, CDR2 YYREEE (reference sequence). The CDR3 covers 12 residues. V lost 4 bases to trimming and J lost 10 bases, with 14 bases between them.

This sequence joins TRBV4-3 and TRBJ2-3; no clear D. Per the germline V gene, CDR1 is LGHNA and CDR2 is YSLEER. The V gene lost 4 bases and the J gene lost 4 bases, with 12 bases spanning the gap. CDR3 length: 14 residues. The CDR3 reads CASSPSRPADTQYF. For the CDR3, the DNA is TGCGCCAGCAGCCCTTCGAGGCCCGCAGATACGCAGTATTTT.

V usage is TRBV27 and J usage is TRBJ2-5, with TRBD1 matching over 8 bases. The CDR3 totals 14 residues. Germline-derived CDR1 and CDR2 are MNHEY and SMNVEV (reference sequence). Losses at the gene ends were 3 bases for V and 5 bases for J; bases not matched to a gene: 5. The CDR3, as DNA: TGTGCCAGCAGTTTTTCCAGGGGGCAGGAGACCCAGTACTTC. This codes for CASSFSRGQETQYF.

J is TRBJ2-3 and V is TRBV7-2, with D perhaps matching TRBD2 (6 bases). The CDR3 runs 16 residues. The germline V gene has CDR1 SGHTA and CDR2 FQGNSA. The germline V and J ends were trimmed by 2 bases and 6 bases, with 18 bases remaining between them. The CDR3 DNA is TGTGCCAGCAGCTTATTCGGCGGGGCCGGGTGGGATACGCAGTATTTT. Translation gives CASSLFGGAGWDTQYF.

This clone has more than one count but fewer than ten. The chain employs TRBV2 and TRBJ1-5; TRBD1 might be the D (5 bases). Trimming shortened V by 7 bases and J by 2 bases, and 18 bases separated the two germline ends. The CDR3 runs 16 residues. Germline-derived CDR1 and CDR2 are SNHLY and FYNNEI. The CDR3 coding sequence is TGTGCCAGCACCCTTCGGGGGTCCTCTGGCAATCAGCCCCAGCATTTT. Its protein is CASTLRGSSGNQPQHF.

V usage is TRBV9 and J usage is TRBJ2-1; tentatively, D is TRBD2 (6 bases). In germline, CDR1 is SGDLS, CDR2 YYNGEE. The CDR3 loop spans 14 amino acids. Trimming took off 2 bases at V and 4 bases at J, with 10 bases between the two ends. The CDR3 here is CASSVSGIYNEQFF. The CDR3 coding sequence is TGTGCCAGCAGCGTTAGCGGAATATACAATGAGCAGTTCTTC.

The chain joins TRBV5-1 to TRBJ2-6, with 13 bases aligning to TRBD2. In germline, CDR1 is SGHRS, CDR2 YFSETQ. The CDR3 extends over 20 amino acids. V was clipped by 4 bases and J by 4 bases; unmatched bases: 14. The CDR3 nucleotides read TGCGCCAGCAGCCCCTTCGGACTAGCGGGGGCCCGTCGGGGGGCCAACGTCCTGACTTTC. This codes for CASSPFGLAGARRGANVLTF.

This chain links TRBV6-6 with TRBJ1-2; D remains unclear. V lost 2 bases and J lost 1, with 5 bases in between. The CDR3 is 13 residues long. Germline CDR1 is MNHNY and CDR2 is SVGAGI (reference sequence). CDR3 nucleotides: TGTGCCAGCAGTTACGGACTTAACTATGGCTACACCTTC. Protein product: CASSYGLNYGYTF.

The chain couples TRBV5-1 to TRBJ1-1; unclear D gene. This CDR3 contains 14 residues. The V end was cut by 4 bases, the J end by 2 bases, with 12 bases between. CDR1 and CDR2 (germline): SGHRS, YFSETQ. CDR3 nucleotide sequence: TGCGCCAGCAGCCCCCTTCTAGTTAACACTGAAGCTTTCTTT. It yields the protein CASSPLLVNTEAFF.

The rearrangement uses TRBV4-3 and TRBJ1-1; D uncertain. Germline CDR1 reads LGHNA; CDR2 reads YSLEER. Trimming took off 2 bases at V and 7 bases at J, with 11 bases between the two ends. This CDR3 contains 13 residues. The CDR3 bases are TGCGCCAGCAGCCAAAATCCGGGTCTTGAAGCTTTCTTT. This codes for CASSQNPGLEAFF.